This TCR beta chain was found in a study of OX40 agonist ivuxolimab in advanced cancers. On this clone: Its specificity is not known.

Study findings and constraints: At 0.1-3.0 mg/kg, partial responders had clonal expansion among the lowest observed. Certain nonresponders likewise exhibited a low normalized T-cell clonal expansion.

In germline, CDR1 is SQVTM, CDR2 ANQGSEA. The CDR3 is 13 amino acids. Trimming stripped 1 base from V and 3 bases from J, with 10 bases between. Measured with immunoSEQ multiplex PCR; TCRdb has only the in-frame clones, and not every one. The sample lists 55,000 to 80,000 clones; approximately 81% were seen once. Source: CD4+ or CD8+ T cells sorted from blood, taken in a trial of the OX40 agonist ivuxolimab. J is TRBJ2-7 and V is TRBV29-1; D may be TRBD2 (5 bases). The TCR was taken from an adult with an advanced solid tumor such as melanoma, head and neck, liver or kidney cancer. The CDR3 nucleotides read TGCAGCGTTGAAGGGCGGGCTGGCTACGAGCAGTACTTC. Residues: CSVEGRAGYEQYF.